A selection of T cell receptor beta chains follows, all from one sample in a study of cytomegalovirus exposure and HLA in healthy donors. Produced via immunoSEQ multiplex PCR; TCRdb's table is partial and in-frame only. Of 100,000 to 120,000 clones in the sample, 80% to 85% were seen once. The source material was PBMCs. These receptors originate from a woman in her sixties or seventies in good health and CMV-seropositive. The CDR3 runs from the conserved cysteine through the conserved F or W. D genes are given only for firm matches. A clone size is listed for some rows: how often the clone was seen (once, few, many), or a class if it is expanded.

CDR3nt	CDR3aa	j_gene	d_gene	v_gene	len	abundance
TGTGCCAGCAGCTCAGGACAGAACCAAGAGACCCAGTACTTC	CASSSGQNQETQYF	TRBJ2-5	NA	TRBV11-3	14	once
TGCGCCAGCAGCCATAGCGGGAGCGGGTTGGAGACCCAGTACTTC	CASSHSGSGLETQYF	TRBJ2-5	TRBD2	TRBV10-1	15	NA
TGCGCCAGCAGCAGCTCGACTAGCGTCAGCTCCTACGAGCAGTACTTC	CASSSSTSVSSYEQYF	TRBJ2-7	TRBD2	TRBV5-1	16	NA
TGTGCCAGCAGCTCGACAGGGGAAGGCAATCAGCCCCAGCATTTT	CASSSTGEGNQPQHF	TRBJ1-5	TRBD1	TRBV7-8	15	NA
TGTGCCAGCAGTTTTTGGGCTTCCTACAATGAGCAGTTCTTC	CASSFWASYNEQFF	TRBJ2-1	NA	TRBV27	14	NA
TGCGCCAGCAGCCAAGGATCGACAGGGGCCTGGTCCCCCTCCTACAATGAGCAGTTCTTC	CASSQGSTGAWSPSYNEQFF	TRBJ2-1	TRBD1	TRBV4-1	20	NA
TGTGCCAGCAGTCTAATAGCGGGAGGGCCCTATGAGCAGTTCTTC	CASSLIAGGPYEQFF	TRBJ2-1	TRBD2	TRBV6-1	15	NA
TGTGCCAGCAGCCCCCAGGACAGGGAAACAGATACGCAGTATTTT	CASSPQDRETDTQYF	TRBJ2-3	TRBD1	TRBV16	15	NA
TGCGCCAGCAGCTTGGGCAGCCCGGGCTATGGCTACACCTTC	CASSLGSPGYGYTF	TRBJ1-2	NA	TRBV5-1	14	NA
TGTGCCAGCAGCTCCGCCCGACAGGGCTGGTTCGTAAATTCACCCCTCCACTTT	CASSSARQGWFVNSPLHF	TRBJ1-6	TRBD1	TRBV7-2	18	NA
TGTGCCAGCAGCTTTGGGGGGACTATACCCAATGAGCAGTTCTTC	CASSFGGTIPNEQFF	TRBJ2-1	TRBD2	TRBV4-2	15	few
TGTGCCAGCAGTTACGCGGTATGGATGAACACTGAAGCTTTCTTT	CASSYAVWMNTEAFF	TRBJ1-1	NA	TRBV6-5	15	once
TGTGCCAGCAGCTTTCAGGGAGAGACCCAGTACTTC	CASSFQGETQYF	TRBJ2-5	NA	TRBV7-8	12	NA
TGTGCCAGCAACCTATTTATTGCCCATGAGCAGTTCTTC	CASNLFIAHEQFF	TRBJ2-1	NA	TRBV7-9	13	NA
TGCAGCGTTCAACAGGGACAGGGTGGCACTGAAGCTTTCTTT	CSVQQGQGGTEAFF	TRBJ1-1	TRBD1	TRBV29-1	14	NA
TGTGCCTGGAGTGGACAGAATAATCAGCCCCAGCATTTT	CAWSGQNNQPQHF	TRBJ1-5	NA	TRBV30	13	NA
TGTGCCAGCTCACCCTTGGGGAGGTCACTGCCAGTCATGAACACTGAAGCTTTCTTT	CASSPLGRSLPVMNTEAFF	TRBJ1-1	NA	TRBV18	19	NA
TGTGCCAGCAGCCCCCAGAACACCGGGGAGCTGTTTTTT	CASSPQNTGELFF	TRBJ2-2	NA	TRBV6-5	13	NA
TGTGCCAGCAGCTTATTTACGAGGGACACTGAAGCTTTCTTT	CASSLFTRDTEAFF	TRBJ1-1	NA	TRBV13	14	NA
TGCAGCGCCCCAGGGCAGGGGGCAAACTATGGCTACACCTTC	CSAPGQGANYGYTF	TRBJ1-2	TRBD1	TRBV29-1	14	once
TGTGCAGCCGGGGAGACCCAGTACTTC	CAAGETQYF	TRBJ2-5	NA	TRBV3-1/TRBV3-2	9	NA
TGTGCCAGCTCACGTAGCGGGGATTACAATGAGCAGTTCTTC	CASSRSGDYNEQFF	TRBJ2-1	TRBD2	TRBV18	14	NA
TGTGCCAGCCAGGACAGGGTTGTCACTGAAGCTTTCTTT	CASQDRVVTEAFF	TRBJ1-1	TRBD1	TRBV2	13	NA
TGTGCCAGCAGCCCTAGTGAGGGGGCATACGATCAGCCCCAGCATTTT	CASSPSEGAYDQPQHF	TRBJ1-5	TRBD1	TRBV7-9	16	NA
TGTGCTAGTGGCCCCTCGGACAAGCCCTACAATGAGCAGTTCTTC	CASGPSDKPYNEQFF	TRBJ2-1	NA	TRBV12-5	15	NA
TGTGCCATTCGGGACAGTAGTCGAAACACCATATATTTT	CAIRDSSRNTIYF	TRBJ1-3	TRBD1	TRBV28	13	once
TGCGCCAGCAGCGGGGGGAGACAGGGGACAGATACGCAGTATTTT	CASSGGRQGTDTQYF	TRBJ2-3	TRBD1	TRBV5-1	15	once
TGCGCCAGCAGCAAAGAGGGAAAATGGCCCCCAGACCGCTACAATGAGCAGTTCTTC	CASSKEGKWPPDRYNEQFF	TRBJ2-1	NA	TRBV5-1	19	NA
TGTGCCAGCAGTGCTGGGGGGGTGTACCAAGAGACCCAGTACTTC	CASSAGGVYQETQYF	TRBJ2-5	TRBD2	TRBV6-1	15	NA
TGTGCCATCAGTGAGTCGCCCACTATTAACTATGGCTACACCTTC	CAISESPTINYGYTF	TRBJ1-2	NA	TRBV10-3	15	NA
TGTGCCAGCAGCTCTCTAGCGGGAGCCACGCAGAATGAGCAGTTCTTC	CASSSLAGATQNEQFF	TRBJ2-1	TRBD2	TRBV5-4	16	NA
TGTGCCAGCAGCGTAGGGCCCCTGGTCGGGGTTAGCACTGAAGCTTTCTTT	CASSVGPLVGVSTEAFF	TRBJ1-1	NA	TRBV9	17	NA
TGCGCCAGCAGCCCCGGGACAGGGGTTTACAATGAGCAGTTCTTC	CASSPGTGVYNEQFF	TRBJ2-1	TRBD1	TRBV5-1	15	NA
TGTGCCAGCAGCAAAATTTTTTCCCGGGACAGGGGGCGAGATGAGCAGTTCTTC	CASSKIFSRDRGRDEQFF	TRBJ2-1	NA	TRBV21-1	18	NA
TGCGCCAGCAGCGGCTTAGCGGCGAGCTCCTACAATGAGCAGTTCTTC	CASSGLAASSYNEQFF	TRBJ2-1	NA	TRBV5-1	16	NA
TGTGCCAGCAGTGCCACAGCTAACTATGGCTACACCTTC	CASSATANYGYTF	TRBJ1-2	NA	TRBV2	13	NA
TGTGCCAGCTCACCAAAAGGGGCGGCTAATGAAAAACTGTTTTTT	CASSPKGAANEKLFF	TRBJ1-4	NA	TRBV18	15	few
TGCGCCAGCAGCTTGGAGACTACCTACAATGAGCAGTTCTTC	CASSLETTYNEQFF	TRBJ2-1	NA	TRBV5-1	14	few
TGCGCCAGCAGTGAGATTAGCGGGATTAACACCGGGGAGCTGTTTTTT	CASSEISGINTGELFF	TRBJ2-2	TRBD2	TRBV10-1	16	few
TGTGCCAGCAGTCTGGACAGAAACTACGAGCAGTACTTC	CASSLDRNYEQYF	TRBJ2-7	NA	TRBV28	13	once
TGTGCCACCAGCTTAGGGGAGGAGTGGGGGTCGGGGCCCCAGCATTTT	CATSLGEEWGSGPQHF	TRBJ1-5	NA	TRBV15	16	NA
TGTGCCAGCAGCTCACCGGGACTAGCGGGATTGCGGGAGCTGTTTTTT	CASSSPGLAGLRELFF	TRBJ2-2	TRBD2	TRBV7-2	16	NA
TGCGCCAGCAGTTTCCCCGGGACAGGGCAAAAAGCTTTCTTT	CASSFPGTGQKAFF	TRBJ1-1	TRBD1	TRBV10-2	14	NA
TGTGCCAGCAGCTTTGCGGGGGCAAGAGGAAACACCATATATTTT	CASSFAGARGNTIYF	TRBJ1-3	NA	TRBV13	15	NA
TGTGCTGGGCCAATAAACATTCAGTACTTC	CAGPINIQYF	TRBJ2-4	NA	TRBV11-2	10	NA
TGTGCCAGCTCACCAGGGGCGAACACTGAAGCTTTCTTT	CASSPGANTEAFF	TRBJ1-1	NA	TRBV18	13	few
TGTGCCAGCAGCCTTCAGGGAAACACCATATATTTT	CASSLQGNTIYF	TRBJ1-3	NA	TRBV6-1	12	NA
TGTGCCAGCAGCCGCGACAGTTTTACCGGGGAGCTGTTTTTT	CASSRDSFTGELFF	TRBJ2-2	NA	TRBV7-9	14	NA
TGTGCCAGTAGTATAGATGCCGGGACAGGTAACAATGAGCAGTTCTTC	CASSIDAGTGNNEQFF	TRBJ2-1	TRBD1	TRBV19	16	NA
TGTGCCACCAGCAGGGACAGGGGCTCCTACAATGAGCAGTTCTTC	CATSRDRGSYNEQFF	TRBJ2-1	TRBD1	TRBV15	15	NA
TGTGCCAGCAGCTTAGCTCCGGAGAGACCTGGGAATGAGCAGTTCTTC	CASSLAPERPGNEQFF	TRBJ2-1	NA	TRBV7-9	16	NA
TGTGCCAGCAGCCAAGATCGGCTAGCCCTCTCCTACAATGAGCAGTTCTTC	CASSQDRLALSYNEQFF	TRBJ2-1	NA	TRBV4-2	17	NA
TGTGCCAGCAGCCAAGTGATGGCAGAATCCTACGAGCAGTACTTC	CASSQVMAESYEQYF	TRBJ2-7	NA	TRBV4-2	15	NA